The rows below give T cell receptor beta chains drawn from one sample of a study of human T cells and chemical hapten exposure. TCRdb redid the calling of the RACE reads with MiXCR, one entry per CDR3 protein. This repertoire shows about 140,000 distinct CDR3 sequences, about 11% found once; its top ten account for around 1.4%. Sequenced here: whole blood, sampled in connection with sensitization to the hapten diphenylcyclopropenone (DPC). The origin of the receptors is a woman in her forties or fifties with alopecia areata. Some clones in this sample may be carry-over from other donors' samples. Each CDR3 is given with its conserved first and last residue. The size entry is marked missing in some rows and otherwise reads once, few, many or a size class.

size: few
V: TRBV5-1
J: TRBJ2-1
CDR3: CASSLDPGNNEQFF

size: few
V: TRBV29-1
J: TRBJ1-4
CDR3: CSAGTGYGNEKLFF

size: .
V: TRBV28
J: TRBJ1-4
CDR3: CASSIQGARSEKLFF

size: many
V: TRBV19
J: TRBJ2-7
CDR3: CASSIGPYEQYF

size: .
V: TRBV27
J: TRBJ1-5
CDR3: CASSMDRGLNQPQHF

size: .
V: TRBV30
J: TRBJ1-1
CDR3: CAWSRDSGGTEAFF

size: many
V: TRBV5-1
J: TRBJ1-5
CDR3: CASSLGRGNQPQHF

size: few
V: TRBV7-6
J: TRBJ2-5
CDR3: CASSTGAETQYF

size: many
V: TRBV11-1
J: TRBJ2-2
CDR3: CASSSGNTGELFF

size: once
V: TRBV11-1
J: TRBJ2-1
CDR3: CASSLQVDEQFF

size: few
V: TRBV30
J: TRBJ2-7
CDR3: CASAVDYEQYF

size: few
V: TRBV7-2
J: TRBJ2-4
CDR3: CASSLDTSGKNIQYF

size: .
V: TRBV18
J: TRBJ1-2
CDR3: CASSGQGNYGYTF

size: .
V: TRBV14
J: TRBJ2-2
CDR3: CASSQDLRTGELFF

size: .
V: TRBV4-2
J: TRBJ2-3
CDR3: CASSPLDRVRSLTPPDTQYF

size: .
V: TRBV7-2
J: TRBJ1-1
CDR3: CASSLGGAMNTEAFF

size: many
V: TRBV7-2
J: TRBJ2-2
CDR3: CASSSFGTGGAGELFF

size: many
V: TRBV7-2
J: TRBJ2-3
CDR3: CASSLVPSGNGYTQYF

size: .
V: TRBV20-1
J: TRBJ1-5
CDR3: CSASRGNVGNQPQHF

size: .
V: TRBV7-8
J: TRBJ2-7
CDR3: CASSPGGAFGEQYF

size: many
V: TRBV5-1
J: TRBJ2-5
CDR3: CASSLAGTETQYF

size: few
V: TRBV20-1
J: TRBJ1-5
CDR3: CSARIGTNQPQHF

size: many
V: TRBV28
J: TRBJ2-7
CDR3: CASSTFYEQYF

size: few
V: TRBV28
J: TRBJ1-4
CDR3: CAGGRGEKLFF

size: .
V: TRBV6-5
J: TRBJ1-6
CDR3: CASSSPGGPGSPLHF

size: .
V: TRBV28
J: TRBJ2-5
CDR3: CASSKKETQYF

size: many
V: TRBV12-3/TRBV12-4
J: TRBJ1-3
CDR3: CASSSSDWARGGNTIYF

size: .
V: TRBV20-1
J: TRBJ2-3
CDR3: CSAPPRDTPIDTQYF

size: .
V: TRBV10-1
J: TRBJ2-3
CDR3: CARFTDTQYF

size: few
V: TRBV11-3
J: TRBJ1-1
CDR3: CASSSRRGRNEAFF

size: few
V: TRBV5-6
J: TRBJ1-3
CDR3: CASSFLRGSGNTIYF

size: few
V: TRBV20-1
J: TRBJ2-7
CDR3: CSGRGTGVYEQYF

size: once
V: TRBV2
J: TRBJ2-1
CDR3: CASSEERREYNEQFF

size: .
V: TRBV6-2/TRBV6-3
J: TRBJ2-2
CDR3: CASTDARGELFF

size: many
V: TRBV5-1
J: TRBJ2-7
CDR3: CASRSKAGDYNEQYF

size: many
V: TRBV2
J: TRBJ1-5
CDR3: CASPFYSNQPQHF

size: .
V: TRBV10-3
J: TRBJ2-7
CDR3: CAISEPAVLTYEQYF

size: few
V: TRBV2
J: TRBJ2-2
CDR3: CASSALAGAGELFF

size: .
V: TRBV20-1
J: TRBJ2-7
CDR3: CSATPGLAVYEQYF

size: few
V: TRBV6-6
J: TRBJ2-7
CDR3: CASITGTGADYEQYF

size: .
V: TRBV4-2
J: TRBJ2-3
CDR3: CASSPWQRSDTQYF

size: few
V: TRBV11-3
J: TRBJ2-2
CDR3: CASSPLIGTGELFF

size: many
V: TRBV29-1
J: TRBJ2-7
CDR3: CSVVTGEQYF

size: many
V: TRBV6-5
J: TRBJ2-3
CDR3: CASNPGAGRDTQYF

size: .
V: TRBV29-1
J: TRBJ2-7
CDR3: CSSKGAGYEQYF

size: many
V: TRBV4-1
J: TRBJ2-3
CDR3: CASSQGPTGELTDTQYF

size: few
V: TRBV20-1
J: TRBJ2-5
CDR3: CSARSGAGETQYF

size: .
V: TRBV7-3
J: TRBJ2-7
CDR3: CASRPGQLFSYEQYF

size: few
V: TRBV5-1
J: TRBJ1-2
CDR3: CASSLRDSTQSQVGYGYTF

size: .
V: TRBV6-2/TRBV6-3
J: TRBJ2-1
CDR3: CASSYGLPSYNEQFF

size: .
V: TRBV27
J: TRBJ1-1
CDR3: CASSLGRTTEAFF

size: .
V: TRBV5-1
J: TRBJ2-2
CDR3: CASSVGRAPTGELFF

size: many
V: TRBV29-1
J: TRBJ1-6
CDR3: CSVDHPLTGSNSPLHF

size: many
V: TRBV6-2/TRBV6-3
J: TRBJ2-7
CDR3: CASSPKRRLPVRF

size: many
V: TRBV18
J: TRBJ2-3
CDR3: CASSPPGTSNTDTQYF